Sequencing of this TCR beta chain was carried out in a study of beta chain features in type 1 diabetes. Overall study findings and caveats: VDJ junctions from type 1 diabetes patients carried fewer insertions and larger deletions. TCRB rearrangement may or may not be influenced by HLA type; here this remained unresolved. Researchers caution that PCR might favor shorter templates, equally among patients and controls.

The isolated RNA, all of it, was reverse transcribed, so expressed TCRB transcripts were what got sequenced. Sequenced by immunoSEQ multiplex PCR; TCRdb stores in-frame clones only, minus some. The repertoire holds a few hundred thousand clones, with 25% to 30% as singletons. This clone came up a few times. As yet, its antigen is unknown. CDR3 length: 13 amino acids. Germline lookup yields CDR1 MNHEY and CDR2 SVGAGI. Trimming shortened V by 0 bases and J by 7 bases, and 9 bases separated the two germline ends. The genes are TRBV6-5 and TRBJ1-1; D uncertain. Specimen: central memory CD4+ T cells from blood. The TCR comes from a man aged 25 to 40 in good health. In DNA, the CDR3 is TGTGCCAGCAGTTACTCGCAGACGTATGAAGCTTTCTTT. Protein product: CASSYSQTYEAFF.